These 25 T cell receptor beta chains share one sample of origin, sequenced in a study of T cell responses to AZD1222 COVID-19 vaccine. The repertoire was sequenced with immunoSEQ multiplex PCR; TCRdb's copy has only in-frame clones and lacks some. Counted here are fewer than 200,000 clones, 88% occurring once; the ten biggest clones make up over 4%. The sample was peripheral blood, taken 28 days after the second AZD1222 dose. The receptors derive from an adult who received the AZD1222 COVID-19 vaccine.

The chain couples TRBV7-9 to TRBJ1-3; TRBD1 agrees at 7 bases. The CDR3 loop spans 13 amino acids. Germline CDR1 and CDR2: SEHNR and FQNEAQ (reference sequence). V lost 2 bases and J lost 7; bases outside the gene matches: 2. The CDR3 DNA reads as TGTGCCAGCAGCTTACGGACAGGCAACACCATATATTTT. Translation gives CASSLRTGNTIYF.

V and J are TRBV30 and TRBJ1-2; a possible D gene is TRBD1 (5 bases). CDR1 is GTSNPN and CDR2 is SVGIG in the germline V gene (reference sequence). The V end lost 3 bases, the J end lost 7 bases, and 6 bases lay between the germline ends. This CDR3 spans 10 amino acids. CDR3 amino acids: CAWSRVGYTF. CDR3 bases: TGTGCCTGGAGCAGGGTTGGCTACACCTTC.

V and J are TRBV19 and TRBJ1-1; 7 positions match TRBD1. The V segment lost 3 bases and the J segment 1 base; nucleotides outside the gene matches: 2. CDR1 is LNHDA and CDR2 is SQIVND in the germline V gene (reference sequence). The CDR3 is made up of 14 amino acids. The CDR3 DNA sequence: TGTGCCAGTAGTATCAAGGGGGCGAACACTGAAGCTTTCTTT. The encoded protein is CASSIKGANTEAFF.

The V call is TRBV7-8, the J call TRBJ1-3, with D perhaps matching TRBD1 (5 bases). Trimming took 5 bases from V and 7 from J, leaving 6 bases between them. The CDR3 is 11 amino acids. Looked up from germline, CDR1 is SGHVS and CDR2 is FQNEAQ. CDR3: CASSGGNTIYF. CDR3 nucleotide sequence: TGTGCCAGCAGCGGGGGGAACACCATATATTTT. The full variable domain, its missing parts supplied by reference TRBV7-8 and TRBJ1-3, is GAGVSQSPRYKVAKRGQDVALRCDPISGHVSLFWYQQALGQGPEFLTYFQNEAQLDKSGLPSDRFFAERPEGSVSTLKIQRTQQEDSAVYLCASSGGNTIYFGEGSWLTVV.

This sequence joins TRBV30 and TRBJ2-2, with 8 bases lining up with TRBD1. Germline CDR1 reads GTSNPN; CDR2 reads SVGIG (reference sequence). Trimming removed 1 base from V and 8 bases from J; junction bases left unmatched: 18. This CDR3 has 18 amino acids. The CDR3 nucleotides are TGTGCCTGGAGTGCTGGACAGGGACGGTTGATTGGATTGGGGGAGCTGTTTTTT. Translating gives CAWSAGQGRLIGLGELFF.

This clone was seen only a few times. The rearrangement joins TRBV24-1 to TRBJ2-2; no clear D. The V end lost 2 bases, the J end lost 3 bases, and 6 bases lay between the germline ends. Germline V lookup: CDR1 KGHDR, CDR2 SFDVKD. CDR3 size: 14 residues. DNA for the CDR3: TGTGCCACCAGTGATTACCCTTACACCGGGGAGCTGTTTTTT. As protein: CATSDYPYTGELFF.

This chain connects TRBV7-9 to TRBJ1-1; no clear D. V lost 5 bases to trimming and J lost 2 bases, with 15 bases between them. Germline V gene sequence: CDR1 SEHNR, CDR2 FQNEAQ (reference sequence). This CDR3 comprises 15 residues. In DNA, the CDR3 is TGTGCCAGCAGCACCCTACCCGGCGGAAACACTGAAGCTTTCTTT. Amino acid sequence: CASSTLPGGNTEAFF.

For this clone: The junction and the germline gene differ at one end; a read error may be behind it. The V call is TRBV2, the J call TRBJ1-2, with D tentatively TRBD1 (6 bases). The CDR3 runs to 12 residues. Germline V gives CDR1 SNHLY, CDR2 FYNNEI. CDR3 amino acids: CSSGGTPYGYTF. The CDR3 bases are TGCTCCAGCGGGGGGACACCTTATGGCTACACCTTC. The variable domain in full, with the rest retrieved from reference TRBV2 and TRBJ1-2, is EPEVTQTPSHQVTQMGQEVILRCVPISNHLYFYWYRQILGQKVEFLVSFYNNEISEKSEIFDDQFSVERPDGSNFTLKIRSTKLEDSAMYFCSSGGTPYGYTFGSGTRLTVV.

The chain has TRBV19 and TRBJ1-5; D possibly corresponds to TRBD1 (6 bases). The CDR3 covers 15 residues. With 6 bases removed from V and 1 base from J, the gap between germline ends came to 13 bases. The germline CDR1 and CDR2 sequences are LNHDA and SQIVND (reference sequence). The CDR3: CASSPQGTSNQPQHF. Here the CDR3 DNA reads TGTGCCAGTAGCCCCCAGGGGACCAGCAATCAGCCCCAGCATTTT.

The genes are TRBV29-1 and TRBJ1-2, with a possible D match to TRBD1 (5 bases). V gave up 7 bases and J gave up 3 bases, with 15 bases separating them. The CDR3 runs to 13 residues. In germline, CDR1 is SQVTM, CDR2 ANQGSEA. The CDR3 nucleotides read TGCAGCGCGACGGGGGGTCAGGACTATGGCTACACCTTC. It yields the protein CSATGGQDYGYTF. Supplemented by reference TRBV29-1 and TRBJ1-2, the full variable domain reads SAVISQKPSRDICQRGTSLTIQCQVDSQVTMMFWYRQQPGQSLTLIATANQGSEATYESGFVIDKFPISRPNLTFSTLTVSNMSPEDSSIYLCSATGGQDYGYTFGSGTRLTVV.

This chain uses TRBV18 with TRBJ1-1; D unresolved. Between the trimmed V and J ends, which lost 1 base and 3 bases, there was a span of 3 bases. This CDR3 has 12 residues. Germline CDR1 KGHSH, CDR2 LQKENI. This CDR3 is CASSPQDTEAFF. CDR3 bases: TGTGCCAGCTCACCACAGGACACTGAAGCTTTCTTT.

This clone was detected only a few times. The chain couples TRBV7-9 to TRBJ1-6; D unclear. CDR1 and CDR2 from the germline V gene are SEHNR and FQNEAQ (reference sequence). This CDR3 region has 15 residues. V gave up 0 bases and J gave up 2 bases, with 5 bases separating them. CDR3 region: CASSLAGTYNSPLHF. The CDR3 nucleotides are TGTGCCAGCAGCTTAGCAGGAACCTATAATTCACCCCTCCACTTT.

The chain is built from TRBV5-1 and TRBJ1-4; D gene unclear. Between the trimmed V and J ends, which lost 0 bases and 4 bases, there was a span of 4 bases. Germline CDR1 is SGHRS and CDR2 is YFSETQ. The CDR3 runs 13 residues. The CDR3 nucleotides are TGCGCCAGCAGCTTGGGATTTAATGAAAAACTGTTTTTT. Translated, it gives CASSLGFNEKLFF.

Only a few counts were recorded for this clone. This rearrangement joins TRBV10-2 to TRBJ1-1; D possibly corresponds to TRBD1 (5 bases). V dropped 6 bases and J dropped 6 bases, with 17 bases sitting between them. This CDR3 has 14 residues. Germline V CDR1 and CDR2: WSHSY, SAAADI. As DNA, the CDR3 is TGCGCCAGCAGAGATACCCAGGGTATCGCTGAAGCTTTCTTT. It encodes CASRDTQGIAEAFF.

This clone has only one observation. The chain recombines TRBV10-1 with TRBJ2-7; D is perhaps TRBD2 (7 bases). Germline assignment: CDR1 WNHNN and CDR2 SYGVQD (reference sequence). The CDR3 runs to 14 residues. V was pared by 5 bases and J by 9 bases, with 20 bases between. The CDR3 DNA reads as TGCGCCAGCAGTACTACAGGGTTTTGGGGGGGGCAGTACTTC. Translating it yields CASSTTGFWGGQYF.

CDR3 sequence (DNA): TGTGCCAGCAGTGAGACAGGGGGCCATGAAAAACTGTTTTTT. The encoded protein is CASSETGGHEKLFF. V gene TRBV6-1 combines with J gene TRBJ1-4, with 10 bases matching TRBD1. The CDR3 is made up of 14 amino acids. The junction had 1 base not matched to a gene; V was cut back by 3 bases and J by 6 bases. Per the germline V gene, CDR1 is MNHNS and CDR2 is SASEGT.

The chain links TRBV7-9 to TRBJ1-2; tentatively, D is TRBD1 (6 bases). The CDR3 consists of 16 residues. Germline V lookup: CDR1 SEHNR, CDR2 FQNEAQ (reference sequence). V lost 7 bases, J lost 5 bases, and 23 bases lay in between. CDR3 sequence: CASTPFRGGMLYGYTF. The CDR3, as DNA: TGTGCCAGCACCCCGTTTAGGGGGGGGATGCTATATGGCTACACCTTC.

The CDR3 sequence: CASRDDRPYGYTF. The CDR3 coding sequence is TGCGCCAGCAGAGACGACAGGCCCTATGGCTACACCTTC. J is TRBJ1-2 and V is TRBV10-2; D is possibly TRBD1 (6 bases). Trimming removed 6 bases from V and 4 bases from J, with 12 bases in between. The CDR3 totals 13 residues. CDR1 WSHSY and CDR2 SAAADI come from the germline V gene.

V is TRBV6-5 and J is TRBJ2-5; 8 bases line up with TRBD2. This CDR3 is 15 amino acids long. After removal of 4 bases from V and 1 base from J, the junction contained 5 bases not matched to a gene. Germline loops: CDR1 MNHEY, CDR2 SVGAGI. The CDR3 DNA follows: TGTGCCAGCAGTTCTACGGGACTAGGCCAAGAGACCCAGTACTTC. It codes for CASSSTGLGQETQYF.

The chain links TRBV19 to TRBJ1-2, with unresolved D. The CDR3 covers 17 residues. V lost 7 bases, J lost 0 bases, and 21 bases lay in between. Germline V gene sequence: CDR1 LNHDA, CDR2 SQIVND (reference sequence). The CDR3 DNA reads TGTGCCAGTACTCCGACCCCGGCAGCCCTAGCTAACTATGGCTACACCTTC. Protein product: CASTPTPAALANYGYTF. Using reference TRBV19 and TRBJ1-2 for the parts outside the CDR3, the full variable domain is DGGITQSPKYLFRKEGQNVTLSCEQNLNHDAMYWYRQDPGQGLRLIYYSQIVNDFQKGDIAEGYSVSREKKESFPLTVTSAQKNPTAFYLCASTPTPAALANYGYTFGSGTRLTVV.

This clone showed up just a few times. V and J are TRBV4-3 and TRBJ2-2; D call uncertain. This CDR3 spans 14 amino acids. The germline CDR1 and CDR2 sequences are LGHNA and YSLEER. Between the trimmed V and J ends, which lost 1 base and 4 bases, there was a span of 7 bases. The CDR3 loop reads CASSQGPATGELFF. The DNA of the CDR3 is TGCGCCAGCAGCCAAGGGCCCGCCACCGGGGAGCTGTTTTTT.

This clone has more than one count but fewer than ten. The chain joins TRBV4-1 to TRBJ1-4; 7 bases align to TRBD1. V gave up 3 bases and J gave up 5 bases; unmatched junction bases: 6. Per the germline V gene, CDR1 is MGHRA and CDR2 is YSYEKL. The CDR3 has 15 amino acids. The DNA of the CDR3 is TGCGCCAGCAGCCACGATGGGACAGAGAATGAAAAACTGTTTTTT. Amino acids: CASSHDGTENEKLFF.

The rearrangement joins TRBV3-1 (or the pseudogene TRBV3-2) to TRBJ1-1, with D possibly matching TRBD1 (5 bases). The ends were cut back, 4 bases at V and 0 bases at J, with 6 bases in the middle. This CDR3 is 13 amino acids long. Germline lookup yields CDR1 LGHDT and CDR2 YNNKEL (reference sequence). The CDR3 region has the DNA TGTGCCAGCAGCCGACAGCTGAACACTGAAGCTTTCTTT. Translating gives CASSRQLNTEAFF.

The rearrangement uses TRBV2 and TRBJ2-3; D is ambiguous. The CDR3 is 14 residues long. V lost 7 bases and J lost 2, with 13 bases in between. Germline V gene sequence: CDR1 SNHLY, CDR2 FYNNEI. CDR3 nucleotides: TGTGCCAGCAATTCACTGAGAAACACAGATACGCAGTATTTT. Protein: CASNSLRNTDTQYF.

This clone has just a few counts. The CDR3 ends on some other residue instead of the conserved phenylalanine or tryptophan, so this is likely a read error. The DNA is omitted, as the CDR3 cannot be located on it reliably, and the CDR3 follows TCRdb's listing. The V call is TRBV14, the J call TRBJ1-3. The CDR3 is 12 residues long, ends included. Germline V gene lookup returns CDR1 SGHDN and CDR2 FVKESK. The CDR3 is CASSQFQQSLEY.